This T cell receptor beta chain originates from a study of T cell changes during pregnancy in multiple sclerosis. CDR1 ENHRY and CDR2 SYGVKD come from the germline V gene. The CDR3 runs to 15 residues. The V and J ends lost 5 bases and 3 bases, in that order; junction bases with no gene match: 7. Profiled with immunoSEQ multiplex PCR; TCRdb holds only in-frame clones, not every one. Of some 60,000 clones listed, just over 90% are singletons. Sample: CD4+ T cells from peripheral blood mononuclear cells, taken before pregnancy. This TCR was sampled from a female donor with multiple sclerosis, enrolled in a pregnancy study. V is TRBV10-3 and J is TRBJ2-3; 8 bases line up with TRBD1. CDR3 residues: CAISLQGGTTDTQYF. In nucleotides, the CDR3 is TGTGCCATCAGTCTACAGGGGGGTACGACAGATACGCAGTATTTT.